Listed below are T cell receptor beta chains from one sample, sequenced in a study of T cell responses to AZD1222 COVID-19 vaccine. Clones were sequenced by immunoSEQ multiplex PCR, and TCRdb holds only the in-frame ones, with some missing. The repertoire holds about 140,000 clones, with approximately 90% as singletons. Specimen: peripheral blood, collected on day 0 of AZD1222 vaccination. The source of these receptors is an adult in good health. Each CDR3 is given with its conserved first and last residue.

V,CDR3
TRBV6-5,CASRMGQGGNSPLHF
TRBV28,CASSPRTRPFYEQYF
TRBV27,CASSLLGGYGYTF
TRBV5-1,CASSLAGADQETQYF
TRBV5-6,CASSLGGGTYEQYF
TRBV11-3,CASSSVQGEGVNTEAFF
TRBV19,CASSFLREGQRELSQFF
TRBV19,CASRTGPEKLFF
TRBV15,CATSRDPGSGYEQYF
TRBV28,CASSRTGSSYNSPLHF
TRBV11-2,CASSLEGQWDRGLPGGEAFF
TRBV5-6,CASSSRERTEAFF
TRBV6-4,CASSEAGGTDTQYF
TRBV7-2,CASSLGTGPYNEQFF
TRBV19,CASRGTGRFSEAFF
TRBV6-5,CAVQRNEAFF
TRBV11-2,CASSLVGAAYEQYF
TRBV6-2/TRBV6-3,CASSYWEGGRVNQPQHF
TRBV5-5,CASSLRQGNSPLHF
TRBV4-3,CASSPSLATNEKLFF
TRBV25-1,CASSEFQGAQGNTIYF
TRBV18,CASSPSGTGLIYGYTF
TRBV21-1,CASSKALRGASGNYEQYF
TRBV9,CASSRESGTEAFF
TRBV28,CASTPSVQSEAFF
TRBV20-1,CSASPGGDYGYTF
TRBV11-3,CASSGPGLRTVEQFF
TRBV29-1,CSVYQAESNTEAFF
TRBV27,CASSLRDRVNNEQFF
TRBV27,CASSLRVGDDGYTF
TRBV7-9,CASSLVGETQYF
TRBV15,CATSISRDWLYNEQFF
TRBV5-1,CASSLYPTVNQPQHF
TRBV2,CASSSESSGNTIYF
TRBV7-8,CASSLEAGQPQHF
TRBV5-1,CASSPASWASYEQYF
TRBV4-1,CASSPSGQGGNTIYF
TRBV7-9,CASSSHSGTSNPNEQFF
TRBV5-1,CASSLARVRSGNTIYF
TRBV5-4,CARSGPGGFEAFF
TRBV6-5,CASSYSYMGNTEAFF
TRBV14,CASSQELLISGMSNQPQHF
TRBV28,CASSSQDRAPDTQYF
TRBV5-6,CASSNEVLAVQETQYF
TRBV3-1/TRBV3-2,CASSFGTTNTGELFF
TRBV30,CASDRGLETQYF
TRBV27,CASRRGNTIYF
TRBV19,CASSSLQVTTNEKLFF
TRBV27,CASRPYGQASSLENYGYTF
TRBV27,CASSLLLGGGTGELFF
TRBV28,CALSSGGLGREKLFF